This is a list of T cell receptor beta chains from one sample in a study of T cell repertoires in cytomegalovirus infection. These receptors' antigens are unknown. TCRdb re-called the reads with MiXCR, one entry per CDR3 protein. The sample consists of 750,000 to 950,000 distinct CDR3 sequences, around 29% of them appearing once. The source material was cultured CD8+ T cells from PBMCs, sampled from culture after CMV antigen stimulation. The receptors here all came from a human donor in good health (CMV status not recorded). Some clones in this sample may be carry-over from other donors' samples. Both conserved end residues are part of each CDR3. Each record gives: clone size, V gene, J gene, D gene, CDR3 DNA, CDR3 protein. D genes are given only for firm matches. Some rows have no size entry. The others give once, few or many, or a class for an expanded clone.

clone_size: NA; v_call: TRBV27; j_call: TRBJ2-7; d_call: TRBD1; cdr3_nt: TGTGCCAGCAGTCGACAGGGTGGCCGGAACGAGCAGTACTTC; cdr3_aa: CASSRQGGRNEQYF
clone_size: NA; v_call: TRBV27; j_call: TRBJ1-2; d_call: NA; cdr3_nt: TGTGCCACCCACAGGGAAAAGGATGGCTACACCTTC; cdr3_aa: CATHREKDGYTF
clone_size: few; v_call: TRBV20-1; j_call: TRBJ1-5; d_call: TRBD1; cdr3_nt: TGCAGTGCTAGAGGACAGGGGAAGATCAATCAGCCCCAGCATTTT; cdr3_aa: CSARGQGKINQPQHF
clone_size: many; v_call: TRBV7-8; j_call: TRBJ2-5; d_call: NA; cdr3_nt: TGTGCCAGCAGCCATTACCCTCCTACGAAACAAGAGACCCAGTACTTC; cdr3_aa: CASSHYPPTKQETQYF
clone_size: few; v_call: TRBV14; j_call: TRBJ2-7; d_call: NA; cdr3_nt: TGTGCCAGCAGCCATGCCACAGGTCTCTCCTACGAGCAGTACTTC; cdr3_aa: CASSHATGLSYEQYF
clone_size: few; v_call: TRBV12-3/TRBV12-4; j_call: TRBJ1-1; d_call: TRBD1; cdr3_nt: TGTGCCAGCAGTTTAGCCCTGGGACAGGGGCCTGAAGCTTTCTTT; cdr3_aa: CASSLALGQGPEAFF
clone_size: few; v_call: TRBV12-3/TRBV12-4; j_call: TRBJ2-3; d_call: NA; cdr3_nt: TGTGCCAGCAGTTTTCATAGCGCCCAGAATGGAGATACGCAGTATTTT; cdr3_aa: CASSFHSAQNGDTQYF
clone_size: few; v_call: TRBV6-5; j_call: TRBJ1-2; d_call: NA; cdr3_nt: TGTGCCAGCAGTTACCAAACGGGACTCCCACATGACTATGGCTACACCTTC; cdr3_aa: CASSYQTGLPHDYGYTF
clone_size: many; v_call: TRBV12-5; j_call: TRBJ1-1; d_call: NA; cdr3_nt: TGTGCTAGTGGTTTCATGACGGACCGGGACCCCAGCGATACTGAAGCTTTCTTT; cdr3_aa: CASGFMTDRDPSDTEAFF
clone_size: few; v_call: TRBV7-9; j_call: TRBJ2-4; d_call: TRBD1; cdr3_nt: TGTGCCAGCAGCCAGACAGGGGCTTCAGCCAAAAACATTCAGTACTTC; cdr3_aa: CASSQTGASAKNIQYF
clone_size: few; v_call: TRBV4-1; j_call: TRBJ2-3; d_call: NA; cdr3_nt: TGCGCCAGCAGCCAAGAAAGGACCCGCACAGATACGCAGTATTTT; cdr3_aa: CASSQERTRTDTQYF
clone_size: NA; v_call: TRBV2; j_call: TRBJ1-6; d_call: NA; cdr3_nt: TGTGCCAGCACTGTGGGACAAGGGATTAATTCACCCCTCCACTTT; cdr3_aa: CASTVGQGINSPLHF
clone_size: NA; v_call: TRBV6-5; j_call: TRBJ1-1; d_call: NA; cdr3_nt: TGTGCCACCAACACCCTGACAGGTCTCACTGAAACTTTCTTT; cdr3_aa: CATNTLTGLTETFF
clone_size: NA; v_call: TRBV6-2/TRBV6-3; j_call: TRBJ2-1; d_call: NA; cdr3_nt: TGTGCCAGCAGTTACATGGACAGTGGCAATGAGCAGTTCTTC; cdr3_aa: CASSYMDSGNEQFF
clone_size: NA; v_call: TRBV7-9; j_call: TRBJ2-2; d_call: NA; cdr3_nt: TGTGCCAGCAGCATGCGAGGTCGGGGCACCGGGGAGCTGTTTTTT; cdr3_aa: CASSMRGRGTGELFF
clone_size: NA; v_call: TRBV7-9; j_call: TRBJ1-2; d_call: TRBD1; cdr3_nt: TGTGCCAGCAGCAAGGGGACAGGGCTTGTCGGAGGCTACACCTTC; cdr3_aa: CASSKGTGLVGGYTF
clone_size: few; v_call: TRBV28; j_call: TRBJ1-5; d_call: NA; cdr3_nt: TGTGCCAGCAGTCCTGACCCCGGCAGCAGTCAGCCCCAGCATTTT; cdr3_aa: CASSPDPGSSQPQHF
clone_size: NA; v_call: TRBV6-2/TRBV6-3; j_call: TRBJ1-1; d_call: NA; cdr3_nt: TGTGCCAGCAGTTACATCCAGGGACTGAACACTGAAGCTTTCTTT; cdr3_aa: CASSYIQGLNTEAFF
clone_size: many; v_call: TRBV12-3/TRBV12-4; j_call: TRBJ1-5; d_call: TRBD1; cdr3_nt: TGTGCCAGCAGGGGACAGGGGAGCAATCAGCCCCAGCATTTT; cdr3_aa: CASRGQGSNQPQHF
clone_size: NA; v_call: TRBV28; j_call: TRBJ1-2; d_call: TRBD1; cdr3_nt: TGTGCCAGCACCGGAGGGACAGGGGCCCAAACTAACTATGGCTACACCTTC; cdr3_aa: CASTGGTGAQTNYGYTF
clone_size: NA; v_call: TRBV12-5; j_call: TRBJ2-7; d_call: NA; cdr3_nt: TGTGCTAGTGGTTTGGTAGAGTCCCGGGGGCGCGAGCAGTACTTC; cdr3_aa: CASGLVESRGREQYF
clone_size: NA; v_call: TRBV10-3; j_call: TRBJ1-1; d_call: TRBD1; cdr3_nt: TGTGCCATCAGTGATATGACAGGGGGCCTTGTTAGGTACACTGAAGCTTTCTTT; cdr3_aa: CAISDMTGGLVRYTEAFF
clone_size: NA; v_call: TRBV7-6; j_call: TRBJ2-7; d_call: TRBD1; cdr3_nt: TGTGCCAGCAGCTTCAGACAGGGGGCGGGAAACGAGCAGTACTTC; cdr3_aa: CASSFRQGAGNEQYF
clone_size: few; v_call: TRBV15; j_call: TRBJ1-5; d_call: NA; cdr3_nt: TGTGCCACCAGTTTCGGACAGCCGAATAGCAATCAGCCCCAGCATTTT; cdr3_aa: CATSFGQPNSNQPQHF
clone_size: NA; v_call: TRBV6-2/TRBV6-3; j_call: TRBJ2-3; d_call: TRBD1; cdr3_nt: TGTGCCAGCAGTGATCGGACAGGGGGCTCGTCTAGCACAGATACGCAGTATTTT; cdr3_aa: CASSDRTGGSSSTDTQYF
clone_size: few; v_call: TRBV13; j_call: TRBJ1-2; d_call: NA; cdr3_nt: TGTGCCAGCAGCTTAGTGGTGGATGGCTACACCTTC; cdr3_aa: CASSLVVDGYTF
clone_size: NA; v_call: TRBV11-3; j_call: TRBJ1-2; d_call: NA; cdr3_nt: TGTGCCAGCAGCTTTTTTGTGGGGCGGATGAACTATGGCTACACCTTC; cdr3_aa: CASSFFVGRMNYGYTF
clone_size: NA; v_call: TRBV12-5; j_call: TRBJ1-2; d_call: NA; cdr3_nt: TGTGCTAGTGGTATGGACAGCACCTTC; cdr3_aa: CASGMDSTF
clone_size: few; v_call: TRBV20-1; j_call: TRBJ1-3; d_call: NA; cdr3_nt: TGCAGTGCTAGAGAGGATGAGATGCGAGGGTCTGTCTTTGGAAACACCATATATTTT; cdr3_aa: CSAREDEMRGSVFGNTIYF
clone_size: many; v_call: TRBV12-3/TRBV12-4; j_call: TRBJ2-2; d_call: TRBD1; cdr3_nt: TGTGCCAGCAGCGCTTTGGACAGGGCCGGGGAGCTGTTTTTT; cdr3_aa: CASSALDRAGELFF
clone_size: few; v_call: TRBV6-1; j_call: TRBJ1-2; d_call: NA; cdr3_nt: TGTGCCAGCAGTGAAACGAGAGGGACACTGAGGGCAGATGGCTACACCTTC; cdr3_aa: CASSETRGTLRADGYTF
clone_size: few; v_call: TRBV6-5; j_call: TRBJ2-5; d_call: TRBD2; cdr3_nt: TGTGCCAGCAGTTACCTGACTAGCGGGGGGCATCAAGAGACCCAGTACTTC; cdr3_aa: CASSYLTSGGHQETQYF
clone_size: many; v_call: TRBV7-9; j_call: TRBJ2-5; d_call: TRBD2; cdr3_nt: TGTGCCAGCAGCTTAGGTTATTACGGCTCAGCGGGACCCCTACAAGAGACCCAGTACTTC; cdr3_aa: CASSLGYYGSAGPLQETQYF
clone_size: NA; v_call: TRBV6-8; j_call: TRBJ1-1; d_call: TRBD1; cdr3_nt: TGTGCCAGCAAAAACAGGGGCACTGAAGCTTTCTTT; cdr3_aa: CASKNRGTEAFF
clone_size: many; v_call: TRBV12-3/TRBV12-4; j_call: TRBJ2-7; d_call: NA; cdr3_nt: TGTGCCAGCAGTTTAACCTCCTACGAGCAGTACTTC; cdr3_aa: CASSLTSYEQYF
clone_size: NA; v_call: TRBV27; j_call: TRBJ1-3; d_call: NA; cdr3_nt: TGTGCCAGCGGACTTTCAGGGGTGGGAAACACCATATATTTT; cdr3_aa: CASGLSGVGNTIYF
clone_size: NA; v_call: TRBV3-1; j_call: TRBJ1-5; d_call: NA; cdr3_nt: TGTGCCAGCAGTATCGACCCATATAGCAATCAGCCCCAGCATTTT; cdr3_aa: CASSIDPYSNQPQHF
clone_size: NA; v_call: TRBV10-3; j_call: TRBJ2-2; d_call: NA; cdr3_nt: TGTGCCATCCCTTTCGGGCCAAGCAGCACCGGGGAGCTGTTTTTT; cdr3_aa: CAIPFGPSSTGELFF
clone_size: few; v_call: TRBV20-1; j_call: TRBJ1-5; d_call: NA; cdr3_nt: TGCAGTGCTAGAGTGTTGACAGTTAGCAATCAGCCCCAGCATTTT; cdr3_aa: CSARVLTVSNQPQHF
clone_size: few; v_call: TRBV28; j_call: TRBJ2-4; d_call: NA; cdr3_nt: TGTGCCAGCAGTCCCCTGAAAGCCAAAAACATTCAGTACTTC; cdr3_aa: CASSPLKAKNIQYF
clone_size: once; v_call: TRBV11-3; j_call: TRBJ2-1; d_call: TRBD1; cdr3_nt: TGTGCCAGCAGCTCCCGGGACAGGGTTGAGGATGAGCAGTTCTTC; cdr3_aa: CASSSRDRVEDEQFF
clone_size: NA; v_call: TRBV4-1; j_call: TRBJ2-3; d_call: NA; cdr3_nt: TGCGCCAGCAGCCAAGAGCCAGGCCGAGGCGCAGATACGCAGTATTTT; cdr3_aa: CASSQEPGRGADTQYF
clone_size: NA; v_call: TRBV24-1; j_call: TRBJ2-3; d_call: TRBD2; cdr3_nt: TGTGCCACCAGTGACACCGGGACTAGAAGCACAGATACGCAGTATTTT; cdr3_aa: CATSDTGTRSTDTQYF
clone_size: NA; v_call: TRBV27; j_call: TRBJ1-1; d_call: NA; cdr3_nt: TGTGCCAGCAGTTTATGGGCCCTCCCGAACACTGAAGCTTTCTTT; cdr3_aa: CASSLWALPNTEAFF
clone_size: few; v_call: TRBV6-5; j_call: TRBJ2-5; d_call: NA; cdr3_nt: TGTGCCAGCAGTTACTCATTCGACCAAGAGACCCAGTACTTC; cdr3_aa: CASSYSFDQETQYF
clone_size: NA; v_call: TRBV5-4; j_call: TRBJ2-4; d_call: NA; cdr3_nt: TGTGCCAGCAGCTCTAGCGCCAAAAACATTCAGTACTTC; cdr3_aa: CASSSSAKNIQYF
clone_size: many; v_call: TRBV7-2; j_call: TRBJ2-1; d_call: TRBD2; cdr3_nt: TGTGCCAGCAGGTTAGGGACTAGCGGGGGCCCGAGCTCCTACAATGAGCAGTTCTTC; cdr3_aa: CASRLGTSGGPSSYNEQFF
clone_size: NA; v_call: TRBV19; j_call: TRBJ1-2; d_call: TRBD1; cdr3_nt: TGTGCCAGTAGTATAGATCAAGGGGACAGCTTGTATGGCTACACCTTC; cdr3_aa: CASSIDQGDSLYGYTF
clone_size: NA; v_call: TRBV19; j_call: TRBJ2-4; d_call: NA; cdr3_nt: TGTGCCAGTAGCCCAGGCGGAAACATTCAGTACTTC; cdr3_aa: CASSPGGNIQYF
clone_size: NA; v_call: TRBV6-8; j_call: TRBJ2-5; d_call: NA; cdr3_nt: TGTGCCAGCAGCGTCCCTTCCGGGGGAGGAGAAGAGACCCAGTACTTC; cdr3_aa: CASSVPSGGGEETQYF
clone_size: few; v_call: TRBV5-5; j_call: TRBJ2-1; d_call: NA; cdr3_nt: TGTGCCAGCAGCTTGGGCAGGGCCCGGGGGAATGAGCAGTTCTTC; cdr3_aa: CASSLGRARGNEQFF
clone_size: few; v_call: TRBV7-9; j_call: TRBJ1-1; d_call: NA; cdr3_nt: TGTGCCAGCAGCCCACTCACCCCTGGACGGATGAACACTGAAGCTTTCTTT; cdr3_aa: CASSPLTPGRMNTEAFF
clone_size: many; v_call: TRBV7-2; j_call: TRBJ2-5; d_call: NA; cdr3_nt: TGTGCCAGCAGCTTAAGTGGGGACCAAGAGACCCAGTACTTC; cdr3_aa: CASSLSGDQETQYF